These 9 T cell receptor beta chains originate from one sample sequenced in a study of Graves' ophthalmopathy and Graves' hyperthyroidism. The study amplified TCR beta CDR3 regions using RNA transcripts. Scientists carried out first-round RT-PCR using HTBI primers and then a second-round multiplex PCR. TCRdb ran MiXCR on the multiplex PCR reads and lists one entry per CDR3 protein. Of about 220,000 distinct CDR3 sequences listed, 20% to 25% were seen once; the top ten hold roughly 44%. Sequenced sample: peripheral blood. These receptors were obtained from a woman aged 45-65 years with Graves' ophthalmopathy.

This clonotype was found many times. The chain has TRBV5-1 and TRBJ2-5; D is uncertain. This CDR3 spans 13 amino acids. V dropped 4 bases and J dropped 3 bases, with 10 bases sitting between them. Germline loops: CDR1 SGHRS, CDR2 YFSETQ. In nucleotides, the CDR3 is TGCGCCAGCAGCCAAGGGCCCAAAGAGACCCAGTACTTC. This gives the protein CASSQGPKETQYF.

The rearrangement joins TRBV6-5 to TRBJ1-4, with 8 bases matching TRBD1. Per the germline V gene, CDR1 is MNHEY and CDR2 is SVGAGI. The V and J ends lost 0 bases and 7 bases, in that order; junction bases with no gene match: 7. The CDR3 covers 16 residues. CDR3 nucleotides: TGTGCCAGCAGTTACTCGGGAACAGGGGGATTTGAAAAACTGTTTTTT. It is translated as CASSYSGTGGFEKLFF.

This rearrangement joins TRBV11-2 to TRBJ1-2; a possible D gene is TRBD1 (5 bases). V was pared by 0 bases and J by 4 bases, with 12 bases between. This CDR3 has 15 amino acids. Germline lookup yields CDR1 SGHAT and CDR2 FQNNGV. The CDR3, as DNA: TGTGCCAGCAGCTTAGACGCCCAGGGCATCTATGGCTACACCTTC. Protein sequence: CASSLDAQGIYGYTF.

Remarks on this clonotype: One junction end disagrees with the germline gene, perhaps due to a read error. The chain couples TRBV6-2 or TRBV6-3 to TRBJ1-1; unclear D gene. CDR1 MNHEY and CDR2 SVGEGT come from the germline V gene. This CDR3 contains 13 residues. The CDR3 nucleotides read TGTGCCAGCAGCCGCAAACCTCAAACTGTAGCTTTCTTT. Protein: CASSRKPQTVAFF.

There are many counts of this clonotype. The rearrangement joins TRBV6-1 to TRBJ2-7; D perhaps matches TRBD2 (6 bases). Trimming pared 2 bases from V and 6 bases from J, leaving 20 bases between. The germline V gene has CDR1 MNHNS and CDR2 SASEGT. This CDR3 comprises 16 residues. CDR3 bases: TGTGCCAGCAGTGAATTAGCATCCGGGACTGGGGGCGAGCAGTACTTC. This gives the protein CASSELASGTGGEQYF.

V usage is TRBV4-1 and J usage is TRBJ2-7; D call uncertain. Per the germline V gene, CDR1 is MGHRA and CDR2 is YSYEKL. V was cut by 1 base and J by 2 bases, with 9 bases left in between. The CDR3 sequence is 14 residues long. CDR3 in amino acids: CASSQGPSPYEQYF. For the CDR3, the DNA is TGCGCCAGCAGCCAAGGGCCCAGCCCCTACGAGCAGTACTTC.

This chain joins TRBV6-1 and TRBJ1-1; 12 nucleotides line up with TRBD1. The ends lost 9 bases at V and 7 bases at J; junction bases unmatched: 12. Germline CDR1 MNHNS, CDR2 SASEGT. This CDR3 is built from 15 residues. The CDR3 reads CASQPGQGAMDEAFF. For the CDR3, the DNA is TGTGCCAGTCAACCGGGACAGGGGGCTATGGATGAAGCTTTCTTT.

This clonotype was seen ten or more times. The rearrangement links TRBV11-2 to TRBJ2-7; TRBD1 is a possible D gene (6 bases). This CDR3 has 15 amino acids. Germline values: CDR1 SGHAT, CDR2 FQNNGV. V lost 1 base, J lost 4 bases, and 14 bases lay in between. The CDR3 nucleotides read TGTGCCAGCAGCTTAGGGCACAGGGCCGGGTACGAGCAGTACTTC. Amino acid sequence: CASSLGHRAGYEQYF.

This clonotype showed up many times. The chain joins TRBV2 to TRBJ2-7; perhaps TRBD1 as D (5 bases). The V end was cut by 6 bases, the J end by 2 bases, with 5 bases between. The germline V gene encodes CDR1 SNHLY and CDR2 FYNNEI. CDR3 length: 11 residues. The CDR3 region has the DNA TGTGCCAGCAGGACAGCCTACGAGCAGTACTTC. It translates to CASRTAYEQYF. Full variable domain (outside the CDR3, taken from reference TRBV2 and TRBJ2-7): EPEVTQTPSHQVTQMGQEVILRCVPISNHLYFYWYRQILGQKVEFLVSFYNNEISEKSEIFDDQFSVERPDGSNFTLKIRSTKLEDSAMYFCASRTAYEQYFGPGTRLTVT.